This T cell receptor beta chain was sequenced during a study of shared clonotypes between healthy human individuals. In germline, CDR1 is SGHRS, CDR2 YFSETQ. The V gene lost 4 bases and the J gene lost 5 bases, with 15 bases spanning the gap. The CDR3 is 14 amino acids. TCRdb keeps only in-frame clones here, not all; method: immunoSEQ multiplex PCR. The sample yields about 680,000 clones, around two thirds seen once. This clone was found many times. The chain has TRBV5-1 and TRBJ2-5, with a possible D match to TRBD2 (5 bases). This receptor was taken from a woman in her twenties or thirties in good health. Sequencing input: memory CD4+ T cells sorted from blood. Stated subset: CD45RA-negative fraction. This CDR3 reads CASSHLGGWETQYF. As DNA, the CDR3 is TGCGCCAGCAGCCACCTCGGAGGTTGGGAGACCCAGTACTTC.